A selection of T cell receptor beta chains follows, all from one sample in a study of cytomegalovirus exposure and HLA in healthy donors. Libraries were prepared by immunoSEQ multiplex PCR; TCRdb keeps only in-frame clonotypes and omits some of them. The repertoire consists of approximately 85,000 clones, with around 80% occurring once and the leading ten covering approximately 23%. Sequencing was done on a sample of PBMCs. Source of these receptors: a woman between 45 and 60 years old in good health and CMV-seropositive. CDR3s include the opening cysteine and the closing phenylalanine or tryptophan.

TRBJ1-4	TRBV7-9	CSSSPSGQGLQKLFF
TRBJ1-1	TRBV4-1	CASSQGGILNTEAFF
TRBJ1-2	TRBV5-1	CASSLAGKEDGYTF
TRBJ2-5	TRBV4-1	CASSQLAGGLVDQETQYF
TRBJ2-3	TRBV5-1	CASSLRGVDTQYF
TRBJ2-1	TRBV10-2	CASSLSAGGYNEQFF
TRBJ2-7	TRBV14	CASSLGEGDEQYF
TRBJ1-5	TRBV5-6	CASSLGRGIRQPQHF
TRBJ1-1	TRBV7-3	CASSLIRDTEAFF
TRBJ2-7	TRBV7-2	CASSSSSGGAFEQYF
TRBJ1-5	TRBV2	CASSEFVRGNQPQHF
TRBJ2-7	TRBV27	CASSPSTSSYEQYF
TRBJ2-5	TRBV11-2	CASSLEGETQYF
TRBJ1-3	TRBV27	CASSLSSGNTIYF
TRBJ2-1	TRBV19	CASSMDRYSYNEQFF
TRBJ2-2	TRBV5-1	CASSLRASGGPIDWRTGELFF
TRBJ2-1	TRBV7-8	CASSVVMGGYEQFF
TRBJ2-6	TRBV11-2	CASSLAGANVLTF
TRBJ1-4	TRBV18	CASSPSRLTNEKLFF
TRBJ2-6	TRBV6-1	CASSRGGSGANVLTF
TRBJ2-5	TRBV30	CAWRRLAGGMYF
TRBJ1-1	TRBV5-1	CASSLGAYQNTEAFF
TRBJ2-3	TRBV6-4	CASATSGGKDTQYF
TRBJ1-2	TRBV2	CASSPLWTRTYGYTF
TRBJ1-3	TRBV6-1	CASSEKRGTGNTIYF
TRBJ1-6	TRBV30	CAWRGAGNSPLHF
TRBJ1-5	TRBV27	CASSSKEFQPQHF
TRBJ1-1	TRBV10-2	CASTPQRAATEAFF
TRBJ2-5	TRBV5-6	CASSPDILETQYF
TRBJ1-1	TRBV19	CASTPPGGNTEAFF
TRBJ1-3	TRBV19	CASSITRDRSSGNTIYF
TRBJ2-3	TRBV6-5	CASREVGSTDTQYF
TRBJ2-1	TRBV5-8	CASSLEPSGIYNEQFF
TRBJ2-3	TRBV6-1	CASSVLAGGNTDTQYF
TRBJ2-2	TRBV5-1	CASSPNTGELFF